This TCR beta chain was found in a study of early T cells in non-severe SARS-CoV-2 infection. V gave up 4 bases and J gave up 6 bases, with 19 bases separating them. The CDR3 is made up of 16 amino acids. Germline assignment: CDR1 SGHAT and CDR2 FQNNGV. The table lists this clonotype with many counts. TCRdb fed the 5' RACE reads into MiXCR, producing one record per CDR3 protein. The profile shows 70,000 to 85,000 distinct CDR3 sequences, 4.5% to 6% of them singletons. This TCR came from an adult who was a healthcare worker with PCR-confirmed SARS-CoV-2 infection or an uninfected control (not recorded which). Sequenced material: whole blood, taken at baseline. The chain couples TRBV11-2 to TRBJ2-1; D possibly corresponds to TRBD2 (6 bases). The CDR3 is CASSSDGGWRPNEQFF. CDR3 DNA: TGTGCCAGCAGCTCGGACGGGGGATGGAGACCCAATGAGCAGTTCTTC.